Each of the 32 T cell receptor beta chains below was sequenced from the same sample in a study of cytomegalovirus exposure and HLA in healthy donors. PCR employed 60 Vbeta and 13 Jbeta primers. Clones were sequenced by immunoSEQ multiplex PCR, and TCRdb holds only the in-frame ones, with some missing. The sample contains about 190,000 clones, 75% to 90% of which appear only once. Sequencing was performed on PBMCs. These receptors all come from a woman aged 25 to 39 in good health and CMV-seronegative.

DNA of the CDR3: TGTGCCAGCAGCTTAACGGGTGGGGGCCACAATGAGCAGTTCTTC. Amino acid sequence: CASSLTGGGHNEQFF. The J gene is TRBJ2-1, the V gene TRBV7-3; D possibly corresponds to TRBD1 (6 bases). Trimming pared 0 bases from V and 5 bases from J, leaving 11 bases between. Looked up from germline, CDR1 is SGHTA and CDR2 is FQGTGA. This CDR3 is built from 15 residues.

This clone was picked up a small number of times. V and J are TRBV5-1 and TRBJ2-2; TRBD2 aligns across 12 bases. The CDR3 covers 15 residues. Looked up from germline, CDR1 is SGHRS and CDR2 is YFSETQ. J gave up 6 bases and V 4 bases, and 4 bases lay outside the gene matches. The CDR3 sequence is CASSPLAGGPGELFF. CDR3 coding DNA: TGCGCCAGCAGCCCCCTAGCGGGGGGGCCCGGGGAGCTGTTTTTT.

The chain has TRBV7-9 and TRBJ2-5; tentative D call: TRBD2 (5 bases). The CDR3 runs 16 residues. Trimming took 5 bases from V and 5 from J, leaving 21 bases between them. Germline V lookup: CDR1 SEHNR, CDR2 FQNEAQ (reference sequence). The DNA of the CDR3 is TGTGCCAGCAGCCCCCTTGTCGGGGTATGGATGGAGACCCAGTACTTC. This codes for CASSPLVGVWMETQYF.

This sequence joins TRBV29-1 and TRBJ2-5, with 12 positions matching TRBD1. This CDR3 spans 14 amino acids. CDR1 and CDR2 (germline): SQVTM, ANQGSEA. Unmatched junction bases numbered 7, after V lost 7 bases and J lost 4 bases. The CDR3 sequence: CSGTGTGGRETQYF. In nucleotides, the CDR3 is TGCAGCGGGACCGGGACAGGGGGCCGAGAGACCCAGTACTTC. Looking up the rest from reference TRBV29-1 and TRBJ2-5 gives the full variable domain: SAVISQKPSRDICQRGTSLTIQCQVDSQVTMMFWYRQQPGQSLTLIATANQGSEATYESGFVIDKFPISRPNLTFSTLTVSNMSPEDSSIYLCSGTGTGGRETQYFGPGTRLLVL.

The chain joins TRBV10-3 to TRBJ1-1; D unclear. Per the germline V gene, CDR1 is ENHRY and CDR2 is SYGVKD. This CDR3 has 15 amino acids. Deletions cut 3 bases from V and 2 bases from J, with 13 bases between. The CDR3 region is CAISDGGRSNTEAFF. The CDR3 nucleotides are TGTGCCATCAGTGATGGAGGGCGAAGCAACACTGAAGCTTTCTTT.

This chain joins TRBV7-9 and TRBJ2-2; TRBD2 matches at 8 bases. This CDR3 comprises 13 residues. Germline CDR1 and CDR2: SEHNR and FQNEAQ (reference sequence). Losses at the gene ends were 8 bases for V and 6 bases for J; bases not matched to a gene: 5. The DNA for the CDR3 is TGTGCCAGCTACGGGCGGGAGGCCGGGGAGCTGTTTTTT. Translated, it gives CASYGREAGELFF. Drawing the rest from reference TRBV7-9 and TRBJ2-2, the complete variable domain is DTGVSQNPRHKITKRGQNVTFRCDPISEHNRLYWYRQTLGQGPEFLTYFQNEAQLEKSRLLSDRFSAERPKGSFSTLEIQRTEQGDSAMYLCASYGREAGELFFGEGSRLTVL.

This clone was recorded once. The V call is TRBV5-1, the J call TRBJ2-7; maybe TRBD1 (6 bases). The CDR3 loop spans 13 amino acids. Deletions cut 3 bases from V and 2 bases from J, with 9 bases between. Germline V CDR1 and CDR2: SGHRS, YFSETQ. CDR3 sequence (DNA): TGCGCCAGCAGCTCCCAGGGGACCTACGAGCAGTACTTC. Protein product: CASSSQGTYEQYF.

Worth noting for this clone: The sample carries other DNA sequences with the same CDR3. The rearrangement links TRBV5-1 to TRBJ2-5; 9 bases fit TRBD2. The germline gives CDR1 SGHRS, CDR2 YFSETQ. The junction had 9 bases not matched to a gene; V was cut back by 7 bases and J by 5 bases. The CDR3 is 14 residues long. CDR3 in amino acids: CASSLVREGETQYF. The CDR3 DNA sequence: TGCGCCAGCTCCCTGGTGCGGGAGGGGGAGACCCAGTACTTC.

The CDR3 is CASKSSGGANTGELFF. The CDR3 nucleotides are TGCGCCAGCAAAAGTAGCGGGGGAGCTAACACCGGGGAGCTGTTTTTT. The chain couples TRBV5-1 to TRBJ2-2, with 9 nucleotides matching TRBD2. The germline CDR1 and CDR2 sequences are SGHRS and YFSETQ. The CDR3 contains 16 residues. J lost 2 bases, V lost 6 bases, and 8 bases had no gene match.

The chain is built from TRBV5-1 and TRBJ2-5; 9 bases are a match to TRBD1. V lost 6 bases to trimming and J lost 4 bases; unmatched junction nucleotides: 7. The CDR3 sequence is 14 residues long. Germline lookup yields CDR1 SGHRS and CDR2 YFSETQ. CDR3: CASTGDRVTETQYF. CDR3 coding DNA: TGCGCCAGCACCGGGGACAGGGTGACAGAGACCCAGTACTTC.

For this clone: Sequence at one end of the junction differs from germline and may be a read error. The rearrangement joins TRBV19 to TRBJ2-2; a weak D match, TRBD2 (6 bases). Germline V gene data show CDR1 as LNHDA and CDR2 as SQIVND (reference sequence). CDR3 length: 12 residues. DNA for the CDR3: TGTGCCGGACGGGAGTCTGCCGGGGAGCTGCTTTTT. Its translation is CAGRESAGELLF. The full variable domain, completed using reference TRBV19 and TRBJ2-2, is DGGITQSPKYLFRKEGQNVTLSCEQNLNHDAMYWYRQDPGQGLRLIYYSQIVNDFQKGDIAEGYSVSREKKESFPLTVTSAQKNPTAFYLCAGRESAGELLFGEGSRLTVL.

This rearrangement joins TRBV29-1 to TRBJ2-7, with 9 nucleotides matching TRBD1. V shed 8 bases and J 0 bases; nucleotides not matched to a gene: 20. Germline V lookup: CDR1 SQVTM, CDR2 ANQGSEA. The CDR3 sequence is 18 residues long. The CDR3 here is CSPAPQGAQGAHSYEQYF. DNA for the CDR3: TGCAGCCCAGCTCCACAGGGGGCGCAGGGCGCACACTCCTACGAGCAGTACTTC.

This clone was counted between two and nine times. This chain links TRBV7-8 with TRBJ2-1; weak D call: TRBD2 (6 bases). This CDR3 has 17 residues. V lost 4 bases and J 0 bases, leaving 16 bases between the germline ends. CDR1 and CDR2 from the germline V gene are SGHVS and FQNEAQ. The DNA of the CDR3 is TGTGCCAGCAGCTCGAGACGGACTAAAAGCTCCTACAATGAGCAGTTCTTC. It is translated as CASSSRRTKSSYNEQFF.

This chain connects TRBV7-2 to TRBJ1-1; possible D gene TRBD1, 6 bases. The CDR3 length is 15 residues. V lost 1 base to trimming and J lost 3 bases, with 12 bases between them. Germline V gene lookup returns CDR1 SGHTA and CDR2 FQGNSA. The CDR3 sequence is CASSLGGGHYTEAFF. CDR3 DNA: TGTGCCAGCAGCTTAGGGGGGGGACACTACACTGAAGCTTTCTTT.

The V call is TRBV18, the J call TRBJ2-2; a weak D match, TRBD1 (5 bases). The CDR3 covers 14 residues. The ends were cut back, 6 bases at V and 6 bases at J, with 14 bases in the middle. CDR1 KGHSH and CDR2 LQKENI come from the germline V gene. CDR3 residues: CASSAGWTPGELFF. The CDR3 region has the DNA TGTGCCAGCTCGGCAGGGTGGACGCCCGGGGAGCTGTTTTTT.

This clone was seen only a few times. The chain carries TRBV7-8 and TRBJ1-1; possibly TRBD1 for D (6 bases). Trimming pared 4 bases from V and 0 bases from J, leaving 6 bases between. The CDR3 has 13 residues. Germline CDR1 and CDR2: SGHVS and FQNEAQ. CDR3 amino acids: CASSYRVNTEAFF. The CDR3 DNA reads as TGTGCCAGCAGCTACAGGGTGAACACTGAAGCTTTCTTT.

This chain links TRBV28 with TRBJ2-7; a weak D match, TRBD2 (6 bases). CDR1 is MDHEN, CDR2 SYDVKM, per germline. CDR3 length: 16 amino acids. The V end was cut by 4 bases, the J end by 0 bases, with 16 bases between. The CDR3 protein is CASSSPTGLGSYEQYF. The CDR3 DNA reads TGTGCCAGCAGTTCACCGACGGGACTGGGCTCCTACGAGCAGTACTTC.

The J gene is TRBJ2-1, the V gene TRBV9; 10 bases agree with TRBD2. Trimming cost V 3 bases and J 6 bases; bases outside gene matches: 9. The CDR3 is made up of 16 amino acids. The germline gives CDR1 SGDLS, CDR2 YYNGEE. CDR3 protein: CASSATGTSDVNEQFF. The CDR3 DNA follows: TGTGCCAGCAGCGCCACCGGGACTAGCGATGTCAATGAGCAGTTCTTC.

This chain joins TRBV20-1 and TRBJ2-5; D gene ambiguous. The J call may be faulty, since TRBJ2-7 better matches the DNA end. Germline CDR1 DFQATT, CDR2 SNEGSKA (reference sequence). The CDR3 contains 10 residues. The CDR3 protein is CSAWVAEQYF. The CDR3 bases are TGCAGTGCTTGGGTAGCCGAGCAGTACTTC.

V is TRBV9 and J is TRBJ1-1, with D perhaps matching TRBD1 (5 bases). Trimming cost V 0 bases and J 2 bases, with 11 bases left between them. This CDR3 spans 15 amino acids. CDR1 is SGDLS, CDR2 YYNGEE, per germline. The CDR3 region has the DNA TGTGCCAGCAGCGTAGGTCCAGGGACTAACACTGAAGCTTTCTTT. Translated, it gives CASSVGPGTNTEAFF.

This clone has a handful of counts. This chain links TRBV6-1 with TRBJ1-5; D call uncertain. Germline-derived CDR1 and CDR2 are MNHNS and SASEGT. Trimming left V 1 base short and J 0 bases short, with 13 bases between. This CDR3 region has 17 residues. Written as DNA, the CDR3 is TGTGCCAGCAGTGAAGGAAGGAGGAGACCTAGCAATCAGCCCCAGCATTTT. It codes for CASSEGRRRPSNQPQHF.

The chain couples TRBV2 to TRBJ2-5, with a tentative D call TRBD2 (6 bases). Per germline, CDR1 SNHLY and CDR2 FYNNEI. This CDR3 contains 16 residues. The ends were cut back, 2 bases at V and 1 base at J, with 14 bases in the middle. Here the CDR3 reads CASSEYPPGLQETQYF. The CDR3, as DNA: TGTGCCAGCAGTGAATATCCCCCGGGACTCCAAGAGACCCAGTACTTC.

This clone was counted only a few times. The chain employs TRBV9 and TRBJ1-2; no clear D. The CDR3 runs to 13 residues. V lost 0 bases and J 7 bases, leaving 10 bases between the germline ends. The germline CDR1 and CDR2 sequences are SGDLS and YYNGEE. The CDR3 DNA sequence: TGTGCCAGCAGCGTAGGTAGGGAGGCTGGCTACACCTTC. Translating gives CASSVGREAGYTF.

This clone turned up a few times. The J gene is TRBJ2-7, the V gene TRBV5-6; 7 bases fit TRBD1. The germline CDR1 and CDR2 sequences are SGHDT and YYEEEE. J was trimmed by 3 bases and V by 3 bases; bases with no gene match: 9. This CDR3 has 15 amino acids. The CDR3 region is CASSSVQDRYYEQYF. The DNA of the CDR3 is TGTGCCAGCAGCTCCGTTCAGGACAGGTACTACGAGCAGTACTTC.

This clone has more than one count but fewer than ten. This chain joins TRBV28 and TRBJ1-2; TRBD1 matches at 8 bases. With 3 bases clipped from V and 6 bases from J, the junction kept 12 bases outside the gene matches. The CDR3 runs to 16 residues. Germline V gene lookup returns CDR1 MDHEN and CDR2 SYDVKM. CDR3 sequence (DNA): TGTGCCAGCAGTTTGCTCGGCCCAGGGGGCGATCATGGCTACACCTTC. This gives the protein CASSLLGPGGDHGYTF.

This clone was counted between two and nine times. V usage is TRBV2 and J usage is TRBJ1-6, with D uncertain. The V end lost 7 bases, the J end lost 7 bases, and 14 bases lay between the germline ends. Germline V gene data show CDR1 as SNHLY and CDR2 as FYNNEI. The CDR3 runs 14 residues. The CDR3 loop is CASTDTGLNSPLHF. The CDR3 DNA reads as TGTGCCAGCACCGATACGGGGTTGAATTCACCCCTCCACTTT. Supplemented by reference TRBV2 and TRBJ1-6, the full variable domain reads EPEVTQTPSHQVTQMGQEVILRCVPISNHLYFYWYRQILGQKVEFLVSFYNNEISEKSEIFDDQFSVERPDGSNFTLKIRSTKLEDSAMYFCASTDTGLNSPLHFGNGTRLTVT.

The gene calls are TRBV6-6 and TRBJ1-5; D is unresolved. CDR1 MNHNY and CDR2 SVGAGI come from the germline V gene (reference sequence). Trimming took off 5 bases at V and 8 bases at J, with 13 bases between the two ends. The length of the CDR3 is 13 residues. CDR3 sequence (DNA): TGTGCCAGCAGTAAGGCCCAGGTTAAGCCCCAGCATTTT. This translates into CASSKAQVKPQHF.

J is TRBJ2-7 and V is TRBV5-1; D unclear. This CDR3 has 14 amino acids. CDR1 is SGHRS and CDR2 is YFSETQ in the germline V gene. Deletions cut 0 bases from V and 2 bases from J, with 9 bases between. CDR3 bases: TGCGCCAGCAGCTTGGTGGCAGGCGCCTACGAGCAGTACTTC. Its translation is CASSLVAGAYEQYF. The entire variable domain, with the rest obtained from reference TRBV5-1 and TRBJ2-7, is as follows: KAGVTQTPRYLIKTRGQQVTLSCSPISGHRSVSWYQQTPGQGLQFLFEYFSETQRNKGNFPGRFSGRQFSNSRSEMNVSTLELGDSALYLCASSLVAGAYEQYFGPGTRLTVT.

The CDR3 DNA is TGTGCCAGCAGCTTGTCGACATTTTCCTACGAGCAGTACTTC. Protein: CASSLSTFSYEQYF. The chain joins TRBV7-9 to TRBJ2-7; unclear D gene. CDR1 and CDR2 (germline): SEHNR, FQNEAQ (reference sequence). Trimming stripped 3 bases from V and 1 base from J, with 10 bases between. The CDR3 consists of 14 residues. The full variable domain, in which reference TRBV7-9 and TRBJ2-7 provide the parts outside the CDR3, is DTGVSQNPRHKITKRGQNVTFRCDPISEHNRLYWYRQTLGQGPEFLTYFQNEAQLEKSRLLSDRFSAERPKGSFSTLEIQRTEQGDSAMYLCASSLSTFSYEQYFGPGTRLTVT.

V and J are TRBV27 and TRBJ1-4, with D maybe TRBD1 (5 bases). The CDR3 totals 17 residues. With 6 bases removed from V and 0 bases from J, the gap between germline ends came to 17 bases. CDR1 is MNHEY, CDR2 SMNVEV, per germline (reference sequence). CDR3 nucleotides: TGTGCCAGCAGCTTTTCCGTTAGGGGTGCAACTAATGAAAAACTGTTTTTT. It yields the protein CASSFSVRGATNEKLFF.

About this clone itself: Its ends do not fully match the called genes, so a read error is possible. The V gene is TRBV7-8, the J gene TRBJ1-3; D may be TRBD1 (6 bases). Per the germline V gene, CDR1 is SGHVS and CDR2 is FQNEAQ. The CDR3 consists of 15 residues. CDR3 region: CASSLRQGRGSTIYF. CDR3 sequence (DNA): TGTGCCAGCAGCTTACGGCAGGGGAGAGGAAGCACCATATATTTT.

This rearrangement joins TRBV28 to TRBJ2-5; 7 nucleotides line up with TRBD2. Per the germline V gene, CDR1 is MDHEN and CDR2 is SYDVKM. The CDR3 is 15 amino acids. The trim removed 5 bases at V and 1 base at J, leaving 7 bases unmatched. DNA of the CDR3: TGTGCCAGCAGTCCCTGGGGGGGATTCCAAGAGACCCAGTACTTC. This codes for CASSPWGGFQETQYF.